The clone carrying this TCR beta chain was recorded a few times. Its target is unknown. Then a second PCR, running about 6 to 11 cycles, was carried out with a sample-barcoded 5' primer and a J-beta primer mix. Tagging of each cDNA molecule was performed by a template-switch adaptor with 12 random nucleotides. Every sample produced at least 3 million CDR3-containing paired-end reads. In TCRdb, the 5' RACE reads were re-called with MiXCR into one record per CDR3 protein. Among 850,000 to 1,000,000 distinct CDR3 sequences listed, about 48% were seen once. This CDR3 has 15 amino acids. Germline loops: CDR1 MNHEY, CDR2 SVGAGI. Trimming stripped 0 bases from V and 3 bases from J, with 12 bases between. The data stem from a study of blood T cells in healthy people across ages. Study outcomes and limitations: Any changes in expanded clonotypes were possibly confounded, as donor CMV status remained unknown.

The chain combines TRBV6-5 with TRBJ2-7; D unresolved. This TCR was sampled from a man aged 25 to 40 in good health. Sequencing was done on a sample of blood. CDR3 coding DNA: TGTGCCAGCAGTTACTCGAGTACGGCCGACTACGAGCAGTACTTC. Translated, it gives CASSYSSTADYEQYF.